This T cell receptor beta chain comes out of a study of control samples from healthy donors and cancer patients. The table came from immunoSEQ multiplex PCR; TCRdb's copy has only in-frame clones and leaves some out. The data contain 100,000 to 150,000 clones, approximately 89% of them singletons. The receptor was derived from a man aged 45-60 years with head and neck cancer. Sample: PBMCs.

CDR3 in DNA: TGTGCCAGCAGCTTAGTGAGTCTCTCGTCCTACGAGCAGTACTTC. Amino acid sequence: CASSLVSLSSYEQYF. The chain carries TRBV7-9 and TRBJ2-7; D is unresolved. The V gene lost 1 base and the J gene lost 1 base, with 11 bases spanning the gap. The CDR3 loop spans 15 amino acids. The germline V gene encodes CDR1 SEHNR and CDR2 FQNEAQ (reference sequence).